The clone carrying this T cell receptor beta chain was seen repeatedly, ten times or more. The data were taken from a study of blood T cells in healthy people across ages. V was pared by 6 bases and J by 5 bases, with 10 bases of the junction left unmatched. Germline loops: CDR1 MNHEY, CDR2 SVGAGI. The CDR3 runs to 16 residues. Donation came from healthy Caucasian individuals in Russia who were aged roughly 6 to 95. Peripheral blood was drawn, 7.5 to 10 milliliters per donor. Per individual sample, total RNA of at least 5 micrograms was extracted. Through a sample-barcoded 5' primer and a J-beta primer mix, a second PCR was run for about 7 to 12 cycles. All cDNA molecules were each tagged by a template-switch adaptor with 12 random nucleotides. TCRdb re-called the 5' RACE reads through MiXCR, storing one row per CDR3 protein. The sample has 920,000 or so distinct CDR3 sequences, less than 50% seen once.

The specimen was blood. This clonotype was sampled from a woman aged 55-69 years in good health. V is TRBV6-5 and J is TRBJ2-7, with TRBD2 matching over 13 bases. The CDR3 loop is CASSHRTSGSLNEQYF. DNA of the CDR3: TGTGCCAGCAGCCACAGGACTAGCGGGAGTCTCAACGAGCAGTACTTC.